This TCR beta chain was recorded in a study of blood T cells in healthy people across ages. About this clonotype itself: Its antigen is undetermined.

Then a second PCR, running about 6 to 12 cycles, was carried out with a sample-barcoded 5' primer and a J-beta primer mix. From the 5' RACE reads, TCRdb called clonotypes with MiXCR, one entry per CDR3 protein. The table includes about 930,000 distinct CDR3 sequences, about 27% detected once. General study results and limits: Naive T cell percentage strongly correlated with TCR beta diversity.

The length of the CDR3 is 15 residues. From germline, CDR1 is LGHNA and CDR2 YSLEER. Trimming took 4 bases from V and 2 from J; bases not matched to a gene: 7. The same sample was also studied in work on T cells of mothers and their children.

The material sequenced was blood. The chain carries TRBV4-3 and TRBJ2-7; 8 positions agree with TRBD1. This receptor was taken from a woman between 40 and 55 years old in good health. This chain's CDR3 is CASSPRDRSPYEQYF. In DNA, the CDR3 is TGCGCCAGCAGCCCCAGGGACAGGAGCCCCTACGAGCAGTACTTC.